One sample yielded the 29 T cell receptor beta chains listed below, sequenced in a study of response to subunit inactivated influenza vaccine. From the RT-PCR reads, TCRdb called clonotypes with MiXCR, one entry per CDR3 protein. Among about 650,000 distinct CDR3 sequences, 14% were seen once, and the ten largest hold 7.5% to 8%. Sequences were derived from PBMCs from blood, sampled less than 15 days before vaccination. The receptors derive from a man in his fifties or sixties who received an inactivated influenza vaccine.

This chain uses TRBV12-3 or TRBV12-4 with TRBJ1-4, with 10 bases matching TRBD1. With 7 bases clipped from V and 8 bases from J, the junction kept 7 bases outside the gene matches. The CDR3 runs to 14 residues. CDR3 sequence reads: CASNPLGQGEKLFF. Here the CDR3 DNA reads TGTGCCAGCAATCCGCTGGGACAGGGGGAAAAACTGTTTTTT.

This clonotype came up a few times. The rearrangement uses TRBV19 and TRBJ2-1; TRBD2 is a possible D gene (6 bases). The CDR3 spans 14 residues. The V gene's germline CDR1 is LNHDA and CDR2 SQIVND (reference sequence). V was shortened by 6 bases and J by 5 bases, with 14 bases between the two germline ends. This CDR3 is CASRPPGVNNEQFF. CDR3 coding DNA: TGTGCCAGTAGACCGCCGGGAGTCAACAATGAGCAGTTCTTC.

This clonotype was counted many times. The rearrangement links TRBV11-2 to TRBJ2-7; 10 positions agree with TRBD2. Germline CDR1 reads SGHAT; CDR2 reads FQNNGV. After removal of 5 bases from V and 7 bases from J, the junction contained 5 bases not matched to a gene. The CDR3 has 13 residues. In nucleotides, the CDR3 is TGTGCCAGCAGCACTAGCGGGGCGGGGGAGCAGTACTTC. Protein sequence: CASSTSGAGEQYF.

This clonotype showed up many times. The chain is built from TRBV4-2 and TRBJ2-2, with 8 bases that match TRBD1. The CDR3 length is 17 residues. Germline V gives CDR1 LGHNA, CDR2 YNFKEQ. Germline trimming cut 0 bases from V and 9 bases from J; bases unmatched to any gene: 12. CDR3 nucleotides: TGTGCCAGCAGCCAAGATCGGGCCAGGGGGCGCGACCGGGAGCTGTTTTTT. Its protein product is CASSQDRARGRDRELFF.

This clonotype came up many times. The chain combines TRBV29-1 with TRBJ2-7, with D hard to call. The CDR3 runs to 13 residues. Germline assignment: CDR1 SQVTM and CDR2 ANQGSEA. The ends were cut back, 4 bases at V and 6 bases at J, with 16 bases in the middle. The CDR3 DNA follows: TGCAGCGTTGTTGTGCAGGTTGATGGCGAGCAGTACTTC. Protein: CSVVVQVDGEQYF.

This clonotype was detected a few times. The chain links TRBV7-2 to TRBJ2-2; unclear D gene. The CDR3 length is 16 residues. With 5 bases removed from V and 2 bases from J, the gap between germline ends came to 15 bases. The germline V gene has CDR1 SGHTA and CDR2 FQGNSA. The CDR3 sequence is CASSMKLRTNTGELFF. Written as DNA, the CDR3 is TGTGCCAGCAGCATGAAGTTACGAACCAACACCGGGGAGCTGTTTTTT.

This clonotype turned up a few times. The genes are TRBV24-1 and TRBJ1-2; a weak D match, TRBD1 (5 bases). Trimming shortened V by 4 bases and J by 6 bases, and 14 bases separated the two germline ends. Germline CDR1 KGHDR, CDR2 SFDVKD. The CDR3 consists of 14 residues. The CDR3 DNA is TGTGCCACCAGTGACCGGGGACCGACCCATGGCTACACCTTC. Protein sequence: CATSDRGPTHGYTF.

The CDR3 coding sequence is TGTGCCAGCAGTTACGCTGGGTACAATGAGCAGTTCTTC. This codes for CASSYAGYNEQFF. The rearrangement joins TRBV6-2 or TRBV6-3 to TRBJ2-1; D unresolved. From germline, CDR1 is MNHEY and CDR2 SVGEGT. V was shortened by 2 bases and J by 4 bases, with 6 bases between the two germline ends. The CDR3 has 13 residues.

The V call is TRBV20-1, the J call TRBJ2-2; D unclear. Germline V lookup: CDR1 DFQATT, CDR2 SNEGSKA (reference sequence). Trimming took off 1 base at V and 0 bases at J, with 9 bases between the two ends. CDR3 length: 15 residues. The CDR3 nucleotides read TGCAGTGCTAGAGGCAGGAGATCGAACACCGGGGAGCTGTTTTTT. It translates to CSARGRRSNTGELFF.

The chain combines TRBV7-3 with TRBJ2-3; 7 nucleotides agree with TRBD2. V dropped 5 bases and J dropped 0; count of bases not matched to a gene: 11. CDR3 size: 17 residues. Germline CDR1 SGHTA, CDR2 FQGTGA. CDR3 sequence: CASSPSPSGASTDTQYF. For the CDR3, the DNA is TGTGCCAGCAGCCCTTCCCCCAGCGGGGCTAGCACAGATACGCAGTATTTT. The whole variable domain, filled in from reference TRBV7-3 and TRBJ2-3, reads GAGVSQTPSNKVTEKGKYVELRCDPISGHTALYWYRQSLGQGPEFLIYFQGTGAADDSGLPNDRFFAVRPEGSVSTLKIQRTERGDSAVYLCASSPSPSGASTDTQYFGPGTRLTVL.

This clonotype was picked up a small number of times. The genes are TRBV20-1 and TRBJ2-7, with 9 bases matching TRBD2. Germline-derived CDR1 and CDR2 are DFQATT and SNEGSKA (reference sequence). CDR3 length: 13 residues. The ends lost 2 bases at V and 7 bases at J; junction bases unmatched: 6. CDR3 nucleotides: TGCAGTGCTAGACTAGCGGGGTCCGGAGAGCAGTACTTC. Protein product: CSARLAGSGEQYF.

This clonotype was counted ten times or more. V gene TRBV5-1 combines with J gene TRBJ2-2, with 11 positions matching TRBD1. The CDR3 covers 17 residues. The ends lost 4 bases at V and 3 bases at J; junction bases unmatched: 8. Germline CDR1 SGHRS, CDR2 YFSETQ. The CDR3 reads CASSRTGGVSDTGELFF. The DNA of the CDR3 is TGCGCCAGCAGCAGGACAGGGGGCGTTTCTGACACCGGGGAGCTGTTTTTT.

The chain joins TRBV5-5 to TRBJ1-5; D ambiguous. The CDR3 is 14 amino acids. Per germline, CDR1 SGHKS and CDR2 YYEKEE (reference sequence). V dropped 2 bases and J dropped 2 bases, with 8 bases sitting between them. In DNA, the CDR3 is TGTGCCAGCAGCTTAACCGAGCGCAATCAGCCCCAGCATTTT. Translating it yields CASSLTERNQPQHF.

This clonotype turned up a few times. This chain connects TRBV5-1 to TRBJ1-1; D is possibly TRBD1 (6 bases). The germline CDR1 and CDR2 sequences are SGHRS and YFSETQ. The CDR3 has 13 residues. Trimming removed 0 bases from V and 11 bases from J, with 14 bases in between. The CDR3 nucleotides are TGCGCCAGCAGCTTGGCCCGGCCAGGGGACGCTTTCTTT. Protein sequence: CASSLARPGDAFF. Together with reference TRBV5-1 and TRBJ1-1, the CDR3 gives the full variable domain: KAGVTQTPRYLIKTRGQQVTLSCSPISGHRSVSWYQQTPGQGLQFLFEYFSETQRNKGNFPGRFSGRQFSNSRSEMNVSTLELGDSALYLCASSLARPGDAFFGQGTRLTVV.

V usage is TRBV7-9 and J usage is TRBJ2-2; the D gene could be TRBD1 or TRBD2 (5 bases each). The germline gives CDR1 SEHNR, CDR2 FQNEAQ (reference sequence). Trimming pared 1 base from V and 1 base from J, leaving 10 bases between. CDR3 length equals 16 residues. DNA of the CDR3: TGTGCCAGCAGCTTAGTTGGGACGCTGAACACCGGGGAGCTGTTTTTT. It encodes CASSLVGTLNTGELFF.

This chain links TRBV7-2 with TRBJ2-3, with D possibly matching TRBD2 (7 bases). Between the trimmed V and J ends, which lost 1 base and 4 bases, there was a span of 15 bases. Germline V gives CDR1 SGHTA, CDR2 FQGNSA. The CDR3 has 16 residues. The CDR3 DNA reads TGTGCCAGCAGCTTAGATCGGCGGGGGCAACCAGATACGCAGTATTTT. Amino acids: CASSLDRRGQPDTQYF.

This clonotype occurred a few times. The V call is TRBV29-1, the J call TRBJ2-3; D may correspond to TRBD1 or TRBD2 (6 bases each). Trimming shortened V by 7 bases and J by 6 bases, and 17 bases separated the two germline ends. The CDR3 totals 13 residues. The germline gives CDR1 SQVTM, CDR2 ANQGSEA. The CDR3 sequence is CSGRGLLRDTQYF. The CDR3 DNA is TGCAGCGGCCGGGGGCTACTTAGGGATACGCAGTATTTT.

The chain carries TRBV6-1 and TRBJ2-1, with D unresolved. The CDR3 spans 14 residues. The V end lost 6 bases, the J end lost 6 bases, and 15 bases lay between the germline ends. CDR1 and CDR2 from the germline V gene are MNHNS and SASEGT. The CDR3 sequence is CASRAPAQFNEQFF. The CDR3, as DNA: TGTGCCAGCAGAGCCCCCGCCCAATTCAATGAGCAGTTCTTC.

This clonotype was seen repeatedly, ten times or more. V gene TRBV5-1 combines with J gene TRBJ2-1; weak D call: TRBD1 (6 bases). Germline V gives CDR1 SGHRS, CDR2 YFSETQ. V gave up 2 bases and J gave up 1 base, with 10 bases separating them. The CDR3 is 15 amino acids. The CDR3 sequence is CASSLQGPSYNEQFF. The CDR3 bases are TGCGCCAGCAGCTTACAGGGTCCGTCCTACAATGAGCAGTTCTTC.

This clonotype was counted a few times. J is TRBJ2-7 and V is TRBV27; 7 bases match TRBD1. The CDR3 has 13 amino acids. With V trimmed by 6 bases and J by 5 bases, 7 bases remained unmatched. Germline V gene data show CDR1 as MNHEY and CDR2 as SMNVEV (reference sequence). The CDR3 spells CASRKTGYDEQYF. The CDR3 DNA reads TGTGCCAGCAGAAAGACAGGGTACGACGAGCAGTACTTC.

This clonotype was found a few times. The rearrangement uses TRBV7-8 and TRBJ2-3; D is unresolved. This CDR3 is 12 amino acids long. Germline CDR1 reads SGHVS; CDR2 reads FQNEAQ. With 0 bases removed from V and 13 bases from J, the gap between germline ends came to 11 bases. CDR3 bases: TGTGCCAGCAGCTTAGCCCACCTGGAAGAGTATTTT. Residues: CASSLAHLEEYF.

Ten or more counts support this clonotype. The chain links TRBV20-1 to TRBJ2-1, with TRBD2 matching 9 bases. Germline assignment: CDR1 DFQATT and CDR2 SNEGSKA (reference sequence). J lost 2 bases, V lost 0 bases, and 2 bases had no gene match. The CDR3 runs 15 residues. The CDR3 loop reads CSARDAGGTYNEQFF. The CDR3 DNA reads TGCAGTGCTAGAGACGCGGGAGGGACCTACAATGAGCAGTTCTTC.

The V gene is TRBV5-6, the J gene TRBJ2-5, with D unclear. Germline values: CDR1 SGHDT, CDR2 YYEEEE. V was pared by 0 bases and J by 2 bases, with 5 bases between. The length of the CDR3 is 13 residues. CDR3 nucleotides: TGTGCCAGCAGCTTGGAGCATCAAGAGACCCAGTACTTC. Its translation is CASSLEHQETQYF. The full variable domain, rest sourced from reference TRBV5-6 and TRBJ2-5, is DAGVTQSPTHLIKTRGQQVTLRCSPKSGHDTVSWYQQALGQGPQFIFQYYEEEERQRGNFPDRFSGHQFPNYSSELNVNALLLGDSALYLCASSLEHQETQYFGPGTRLLVL.

This clonotype has ten or more counts. This sequence joins TRBV4-3 and TRBJ2-1; 9 bases are shared with TRBD1. The CDR3 has 16 residues. V lost 0 bases to trimming and J lost 5 bases; unmatched junction nucleotides: 5. Germline CDR1 LGHNA, CDR2 YSLEER. The CDR3 region has the DNA TGCGCCAGCAGCCAAGAAGGGACAGGGTACAACAATGAGCAGTTCTTC. The encoded protein is CASSQEGTGYNNEQFF.

The chain links TRBV15 to TRBJ2-3, with 11 bases fitting TRBD2. The CDR3 consists of 19 residues. CDR1 LNHNV and CDR2 YYDKDF come from the germline V gene (reference sequence). The V and J ends lost 0 bases and 2 bases, in that order; junction bases with no gene match: 10. Written as DNA, the CDR3 is TGTGCCACCAGCAGAGATAGGTCCCGACTAGCGGGATTCACAGATACGCAGTATTTT. This gives the protein CATSRDRSRLAGFTDTQYF.

The V and J genes are TRBV6-1 and TRBJ2-1; D gene ambiguous. Trimming cost V 3 bases and J 6 bases, with 9 bases left between them. The germline V gene encodes CDR1 MNHNS and CDR2 SASEGT. This CDR3 is built from 13 residues. The CDR3 region is CASSDVNSNEQFF. The CDR3 region has the DNA TGTGCCAGCAGTGACGTGAACAGCAATGAGCAGTTCTTC.

On this clonotype itself: A much bigger clone sits one base away, suggesting this may be a read error. The chain joins TRBV20-1 to TRBJ2-5, with D unresolved. Germline V lookup: CDR1 DFQATT, CDR2 SNEGSKA (reference sequence). This CDR3 spans 10 amino acids. V was pared by 5 bases and J by 2 bases, with 3 bases between. CDR3 sequence (DNA): TGCAGTGCTTGGCAAGAGACCCAGTACTTC. This codes for CSAWQETQYF.

The sample holds many counts of this clonotype. This chain uses TRBV20-1 with TRBJ1-2, with a weak D call TRBD1 (5 bases). V lost 3 bases, J lost 5 bases, and 7 bases lay in between. Germline V lookup: CDR1 DFQATT, CDR2 SNEGSKA (reference sequence). The CDR3 extends over 11 amino acids. CDR3: CSARGVYGYTF. The CDR3 DNA sequence: TGCAGTGCTAGGGGGGTTTATGGCTACACCTTC.

This clonotype was counted a few times. The chain recombines TRBV27 with TRBJ1-1, with D perhaps TRBD1 (6 bases). Germline V gene lookup returns CDR1 MNHEY and CDR2 SMNVEV (reference sequence). V lost 6 bases to trimming and J lost 6 bases, with 20 bases between them. The CDR3 consists of 15 residues. The CDR3 coding sequence is TGTGCCAGCAGCCGAGTAGGACAGAAGTCTTCTGAAGCTTTCTTT. Its translation: CASSRVGQKSSEAFF.